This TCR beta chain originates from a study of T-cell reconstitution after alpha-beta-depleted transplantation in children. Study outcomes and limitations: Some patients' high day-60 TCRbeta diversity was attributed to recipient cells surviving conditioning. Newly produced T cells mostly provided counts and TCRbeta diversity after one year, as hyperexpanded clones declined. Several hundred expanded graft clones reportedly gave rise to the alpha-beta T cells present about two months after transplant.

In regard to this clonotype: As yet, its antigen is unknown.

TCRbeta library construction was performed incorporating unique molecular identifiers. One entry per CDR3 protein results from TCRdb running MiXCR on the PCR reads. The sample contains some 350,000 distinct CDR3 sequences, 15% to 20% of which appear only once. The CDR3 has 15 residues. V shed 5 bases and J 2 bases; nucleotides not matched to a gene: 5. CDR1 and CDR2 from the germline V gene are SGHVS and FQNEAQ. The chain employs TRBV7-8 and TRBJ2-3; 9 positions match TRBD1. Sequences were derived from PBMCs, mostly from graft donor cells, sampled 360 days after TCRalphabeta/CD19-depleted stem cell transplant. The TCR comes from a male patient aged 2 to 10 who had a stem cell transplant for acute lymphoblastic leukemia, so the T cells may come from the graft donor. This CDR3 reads CASSARTGDTDTQYF. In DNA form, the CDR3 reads TGTGCCAGCAGCGCCCGGACAGGGGACACAGATACGCAGTATTTT.